Below, one T cell receptor beta chain is given with its context. Its antigen is still unknown. This entry belongs to a study of long-term antiretroviral therapy in people with HIV. Study-wide results and limits: The repertoire was dominated at all time points by clones expanded before ART.

Survey-level immunoSEQ v3.0 assays were run. Some clones are missing from TCRdb's copy, which holds only in-frame ones; the method was immunoSEQ multiplex PCR. The data show some 28,000 clones, roughly 84% seen once. V was pared by 4 bases and J by 12 bases, with 13 bases between. CDR3 length equals 11 residues. Germline assignment: CDR1 MNHNS and CDR2 SASEGT. This clonotype originated in a man in his forties with HIV. The sample here was unsorted PBMCs, taken 3 years after starting antiretroviral therapy. V usage is TRBV6-1 and J usage is TRBJ2-7; D perhaps matches TRBD2 (6 bases). The CDR3 sequence is CASSAARGSYF. CDR3 in DNA: TGTGCCAGCAGTGCAGCGCGGGGTTCGTACTTC.